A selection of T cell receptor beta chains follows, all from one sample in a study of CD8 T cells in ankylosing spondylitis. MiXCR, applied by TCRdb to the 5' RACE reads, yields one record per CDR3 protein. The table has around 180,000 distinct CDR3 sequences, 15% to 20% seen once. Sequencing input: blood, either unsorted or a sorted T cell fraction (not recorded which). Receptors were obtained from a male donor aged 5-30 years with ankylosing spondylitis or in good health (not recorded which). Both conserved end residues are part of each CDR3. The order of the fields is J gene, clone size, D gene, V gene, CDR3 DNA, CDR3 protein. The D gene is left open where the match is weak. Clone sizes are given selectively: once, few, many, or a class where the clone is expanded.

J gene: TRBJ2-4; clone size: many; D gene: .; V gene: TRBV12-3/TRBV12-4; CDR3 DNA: TGTGCCAGCAGTCTGGACTACCGCAGGGCCGAAAACATTCAGTACTTC; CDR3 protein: CASSLDYRRAENIQYF
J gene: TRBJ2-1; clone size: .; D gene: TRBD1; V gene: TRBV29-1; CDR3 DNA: TGCAGCGTTGAGCGGGACAGGGGCAATGAGCAGTTCTTC; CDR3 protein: CSVERDRGNEQFF
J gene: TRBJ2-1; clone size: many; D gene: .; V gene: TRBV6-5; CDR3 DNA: TGTGCCAGCAGTTACGGACAGGAGCAGTTCTTC; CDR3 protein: CASSYGQEQFF
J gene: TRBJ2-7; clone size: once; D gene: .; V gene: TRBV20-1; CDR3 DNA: TGCAGTGCTAGAGATCTACAGGTTTCCTACGAGCAGTACTTC; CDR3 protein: CSARDLQVSYEQYF
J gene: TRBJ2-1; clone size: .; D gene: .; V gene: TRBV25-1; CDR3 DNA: TGTGCCAGCAGTGTGGGGGCCGGGAGAGGGCAGTTCTTC; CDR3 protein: CASSVGAGRGQFF
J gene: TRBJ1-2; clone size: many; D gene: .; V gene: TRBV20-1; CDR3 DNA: TGCAGTGCTAGATCCCCGGGAACTACGGCCTATGGCTACACCTTC; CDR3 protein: CSARSPGTTAYGYTF
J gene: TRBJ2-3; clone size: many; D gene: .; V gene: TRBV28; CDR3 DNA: TGTGCCAGCTGGGGTGACTGGTCCCCAGATACGCAGTATTTT; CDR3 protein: CASWGDWSPDTQYF
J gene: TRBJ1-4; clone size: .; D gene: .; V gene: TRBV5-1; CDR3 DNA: TGCGCCAGCAGCTTGAGAGGGGCCTCGTCAACTAATGAAAAACTGTTTTTT; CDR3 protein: CASSLRGASSTNEKLFF
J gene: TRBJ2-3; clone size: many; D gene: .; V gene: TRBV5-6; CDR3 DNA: TGTGCCAGCAGCTTGAGGTCGGGGTCGACAGATACGCAGTATTTT; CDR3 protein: CASSLRSGSTDTQYF
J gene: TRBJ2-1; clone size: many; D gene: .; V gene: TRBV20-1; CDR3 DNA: TGCAGTGCTAGACCCGTCCGTAGCAATGAGCAGTTCTTC; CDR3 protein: CSARPVRSNEQFF
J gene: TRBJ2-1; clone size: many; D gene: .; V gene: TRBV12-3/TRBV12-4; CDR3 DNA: TGTGCCAGCAGTTTAGCTAGGGCCCATGAGCAGTTCTTC; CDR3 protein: CASSLARAHEQFF
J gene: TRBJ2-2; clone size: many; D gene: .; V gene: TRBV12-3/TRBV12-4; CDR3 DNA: TGTGCCAGCAGGCACTCGGGCGCCGGGGAGCTGTTTTTT; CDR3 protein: CASRHSGAGELFF
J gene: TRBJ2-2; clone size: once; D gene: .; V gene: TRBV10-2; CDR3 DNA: TGCGCCAGCACTGACAGAAGCACCGGGGAGCTGTTTTTT; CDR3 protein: CASTDRSTGELFF
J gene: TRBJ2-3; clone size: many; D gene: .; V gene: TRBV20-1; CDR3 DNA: TGCAGTGCTAGCGGGAGCACAGATACGCAGTATTTT; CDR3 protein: CSASGSTDTQYF
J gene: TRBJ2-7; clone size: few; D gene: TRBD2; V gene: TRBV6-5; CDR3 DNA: TGTGCCAGCGGTCGTTCTAGCGGAGCCTCCTACGAGCAGTACTTC; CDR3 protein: CASGRSSGASYEQYF
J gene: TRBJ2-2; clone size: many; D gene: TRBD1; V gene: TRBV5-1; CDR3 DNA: TGCGCCAGCAGCGGCAGGGGGCTTGACGGGGAGCTGTTTTTT; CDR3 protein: CASSGRGLDGELFF
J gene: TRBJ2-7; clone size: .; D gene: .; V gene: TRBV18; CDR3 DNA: TGTGCCAGCTCGCCCCCCGGTGCCTACGAGCAGTACTTC; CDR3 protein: CASSPPGAYEQYF
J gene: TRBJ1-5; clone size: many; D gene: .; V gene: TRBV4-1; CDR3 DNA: TGCGCCAGCAGCCAAGAAGGCGGCAGGGGCAATAATCAGCCCCAGCATTTT; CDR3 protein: CASSQEGGRGNNQPQHF
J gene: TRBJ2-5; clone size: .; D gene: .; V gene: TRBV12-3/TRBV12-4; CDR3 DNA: TGTGCCAGCACCGGACAACCACAAGAGACCCAGTACTTC; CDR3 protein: CASTGQPQETQYF
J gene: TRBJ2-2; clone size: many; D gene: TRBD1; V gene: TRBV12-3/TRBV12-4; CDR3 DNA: TGTGCCAGCACCCGGACAGGGGACAACCGCTACACCGGGGAGCTGTTTTTT; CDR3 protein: CASTRTGDNRYTGELFF
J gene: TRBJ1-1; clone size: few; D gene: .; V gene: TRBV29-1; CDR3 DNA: TGCAGCGCCGAACGAGGGCTGAACACTGAAGCTTTCTTT; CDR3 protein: CSAERGLNTEAFF
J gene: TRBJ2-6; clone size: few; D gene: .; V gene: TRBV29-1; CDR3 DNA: TGCAGCGTTGAGACAAGGTTAAAAACTGGGGCCAACGTCCTGACTTTC; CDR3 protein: CSVETRLKTGANVLTF